Following are 21 T cell receptor beta chains from one sample sequenced in a study of identical twins. TCRdb reanalysed the 5' RACE reads using MiXCR and keeps one entry per CDR3 protein. Altogether under 300,000 distinct CDR3 sequences are present, roughly 8% being singletons, with the ten largest covering around 3%. These data were likewise used in another study, on yellow fever vaccine responses in identical twins.

Sequencing was done on a sample of CD8+ T cells sorted from blood. The receptors shown here come from a woman aged 18-30 years in good health.

The rearrangement uses TRBV4-1 and TRBJ1-3; D is undetermined. Per the germline V gene, CDR1 is MGHRA and CDR2 is YSYEKL. The CDR3 is made up of 17 amino acids. V lost 0 bases and J 0 bases, leaving 12 bases between the germline ends. The CDR3 bases are TGCGCCAGCAGCCAAGACCGAGGGCTCTCCTCTGGAAACACCATATATTTT. Amino acids: CASSQDRGLSSGNTIYF.

The CDR3 nucleotides read TGTGCCAGTAGTACTTTCGGGGAGCTGTTTTTT. Translation gives CASSTFGELFF. The chain couples TRBV19 to TRBJ2-2, with D unresolved. The CDR3 is 11 amino acids. CDR1 is LNHDA, CDR2 SQIVND, per germline (reference sequence). Trimming took off 4 bases at V and 7 bases at J, with 4 bases between the two ends.

This clonotype was detected a few times. This chain links TRBV19 with TRBJ2-1; a weak D match, TRBD2 (6 bases). This CDR3 comprises 14 residues. CDR1 and CDR2 from the germline V gene are LNHDA and SQIVND (reference sequence). Trimming pared 8 bases from V and 2 bases from J, leaving 13 bases between. The CDR3 bases are TGTGCCAGTGGCCCGGGACTTACCTACAATGAGCAGTTCTTC. This gives the protein CASGPGLTYNEQFF.

This clonotype was seen many times. V and J are TRBV5-1 and TRBJ2-1, with 7 bases fitting TRBD1. The ends lost 0 bases at V and 4 bases at J; junction bases unmatched: 7. Germline CDR1 and CDR2: SGHRS and YFSETQ. This CDR3 spans 16 amino acids. For the CDR3, the DNA is TGCGCCAGCAGCTTGGGCCGGGACAGACCATACAATGAGCAGTTCTTC. This encodes CASSLGRDRPYNEQFF.

This clonotype turned up a few times. The chain recombines TRBV12-3 or TRBV12-4 with TRBJ1-1; TRBD1 agrees at 7 bases. The junction had 5 bases not matched to a gene; V was cut back by 3 bases and J by 4 bases. This CDR3 has 14 amino acids. DNA for the CDR3: TGTGCCAGCAGTTTGGGTACAGGGGTCACTGAAGCTTTCTTT. Its protein product is CASSLGTGVTEAFF.

This clonotype was seen only a few times. This chain connects TRBV6-2 or TRBV6-3 to TRBJ2-1; 12 bases align to TRBD2. V dropped 4 bases and J dropped 7; count of bases not matched to a gene: 8. Germline V gene sequence: CDR1 MNHEY, CDR2 SVGEGT. This CDR3 is 16 amino acids long. The DNA of the CDR3 is TGTGCCAGCAGTTTCGGCCGACTAGCGGGAGAGAATGAGCAGTTCTTC. Encoded protein: CASSFGRLAGENEQFF.

This clonotype has a count of ten or more. V usage is TRBV20-1 and J usage is TRBJ2-7; D is undetermined. Trimming took 2 bases from V and 3 from J, leaving 11 bases between them. The V gene's germline CDR1 is DFQATT and CDR2 SNEGSKA (reference sequence). CDR3 size: 13 residues. The CDR3 DNA follows: TGCAGTGCTAGAAGTAGCTTGGACTACGAGCAGTACTTC. Amino acids: CSARSSLDYEQYF.

There are many counts of this clonotype. The genes are TRBV7-9 and TRBJ1-2, with D tentatively TRBD1 (6 bases). Trimming cost V 1 base and J 0 bases, with 12 bases left between them. Germline V gene lookup returns CDR1 SEHNR and CDR2 FQNEAQ (reference sequence). The CDR3 has 16 residues. CDR3 loop: CASSLGLGTTNYGYTF. The DNA for the CDR3 is TGTGCCAGCAGCTTAGGGTTAGGGACAACTAACTATGGCTACACCTTC.

Only a few counts were recorded for this clonotype. J is TRBJ2-2 and V is TRBV4-3, with 9 bases aligning to TRBD2. Germline V lookup: CDR1 LGHNA, CDR2 YSLEER. Trimming cost V 0 bases and J 8 bases; bases outside gene matches: 4. The CDR3 sequence is 15 residues long. CDR3 amino acids: CASSQDRAGGGELFF. CDR3 bases: TGCGCCAGCAGCCAAGATCGGGCGGGAGGGGGGGAGCTGTTTTTT.

This clonotype turned up a few times. This rearrangement joins TRBV10-3 to TRBJ1-1; possible D gene TRBD1, 6 bases. The germline V gene has CDR1 ENHRY and CDR2 SYGVKD. The CDR3 spans 11 residues. Trimming took off 7 bases at V and 5 bases at J, with 8 bases between the two ends. CDR3 DNA sequence: TGTGCCATCACTGGACAGACTGAAGCTTTCTTT. This encodes CAITGQTEAFF.

The V call is TRBV16, the J call TRBJ2-1, with 9 nucleotides matching TRBD2. CDR1 KGHSY and CDR2 FQNENV come from the germline V gene. The CDR3 runs to 17 residues. Trimming removed 1 base from V and 3 bases from J; junction bases left unmatched: 7. The CDR3 loop is CASSQLASGIFYNEQFF. Here the CDR3 DNA reads TGTGCCAGCAGCCAATTAGCTAGCGGGATATTCTACAATGAGCAGTTCTTC.

The CDR3 DNA reads as TGTGCCAGCAGTTACAACTTTCGGGGTCGCACAGATACGCAGTATTTT. Residues: CASSYNFRGRTDTQYF. V gene TRBV6-5 combines with J gene TRBJ2-3, with a weak D call TRBD2 (5 bases). Germline lookup yields CDR1 MNHEY and CDR2 SVGAGI. The V end was cut by 2 bases, the J end by 1 base, with 13 bases between. The CDR3 has 16 residues.

There are many counts of this clonotype. The V call is TRBV27, the J call TRBJ1-2; 7 nucleotides align to TRBD1. This CDR3 spans 13 amino acids. CDR1 is MNHEY, CDR2 SMNVEV, per germline (reference sequence). V shed 2 bases and J 4 bases; nucleotides not matched to a gene: 1. The CDR3 region has the DNA TGTGCCAGCAGTTTAACAGGGGCCTATGGCTACACCTTC. Protein: CASSLTGAYGYTF.

This clonotype was detected a few times. The chain joins TRBV2 to TRBJ2-1; no definite D call. The CDR3 totals 12 residues. Germline CDR1 reads SNHLY; CDR2 reads FYNNEI. V lost 4 bases and J lost 8, with 9 bases in between. CDR3 sequence (DNA): TGTGCCAGCAGTGTGAGGCACTATGAGCAGTTCTTC. It codes for CASSVRHYEQFF.

This chain connects TRBV7-9 to TRBJ1-2; 7 nucleotides align to TRBD1. V trimming: 3 bases; J trimming: 6 bases; junction bases outside the gene matches: 7. Germline CDR1 SEHNR, CDR2 FQNEAQ (reference sequence). This CDR3 region has 14 residues. The CDR3 nucleotides read TGTGCCAGCAGCTTCCCGACAGGGATGGATGGCTACACCTTC. Residues: CASSFPTGMDGYTF.

This clonotype came up a few times. The chain is built from TRBV5-5 and TRBJ1-6; the D is unclear. Germline assignment: CDR1 SGHKS and CDR2 YYEKEE (reference sequence). V was clipped by 0 bases and J by 7 bases, with 8 bases between them. The CDR3 is 14 amino acids. DNA for the CDR3: TGTGCCAGCAGCTTGGGGTCTTGGAATTCACCCCTCCACTTT. It yields the protein CASSLGSWNSPLHF.

This clonotype has at least ten counts. V and J are TRBV29-1 and TRBJ2-1; 8 nucleotides match TRBD1. The length of the CDR3 is 14 residues. The germline V gene encodes CDR1 SQVTM and CDR2 ANQGSEA. The V segment lost 7 bases and the J segment 4 bases; nucleotides outside the gene matches: 9. CDR3 in amino acids: CSGLQGEVYNEQFF. CDR3 in DNA: TGCAGCGGCTTACAGGGGGAGGTTTACAATGAGCAGTTCTTC.

The chain uses TRBV15 and TRBJ1-1; no clear D. The CDR3 loop spans 14 amino acids. V was trimmed by 0 bases and J by 0 bases, leaving 5 bases between them. Germline V lookup: CDR1 LNHNV, CDR2 YYDKDF (reference sequence). The CDR3: CATSRDNLNTEAFF. CDR3 sequence (DNA): TGTGCCACCAGCAGAGATAATCTGAACACTGAAGCTTTCTTT. Complete variable domain (other parts from reference TRBV15 and TRBJ1-1): DAMVIQNPRYQVTQFGKPVTLSCSQTLNHNVMYWYQQKSSQAPKLLFHYYDKDFNNEADTPDNFQSRRPNTSFCFLDIRSPGLGDTAMYLCATSRDNLNTEAFFGQGTRLTVV.

This clonotype came up a few times. This sequence joins TRBV20-1 and TRBJ2-5, with TRBD1 matching 7 bases. CDR3 length: 14 amino acids. V was clipped by 3 bases and J by 5 bases; unmatched bases: 9. The germline V gene has CDR1 DFQATT and CDR2 SNEGSKA (reference sequence). DNA for the CDR3: TGCAGTGCTAGTGACAGGGAATTGATGGAGACCCAGTACTTC. Protein: CSASDRELMETQYF.

Regarding this clonotype: A much more abundant neighbour one base away suggests this may be a read error. The V gene is TRBV7-9, the J gene TRBJ2-2, with 7 positions matching TRBD1. The CDR3 is 13 amino acids. The germline V gene has CDR1 SEHNR and CDR2 FQNEAQ (reference sequence). V lost 5 bases and J lost 6; bases outside the gene matches: 3. CDR3 nucleotides: TGTGCCAGCAGCCCGACAGGGTCCGGGGAGCTGTTTTTT. This encodes CASSPTGSGELFF.

This clonotype was detected ten times or more. The CDR3 DNA follows: TGTGCCAGCAGCCAGGGACAGGGCGAAGCCAATGAGCAGTTCTTC. Protein product: CASSQGQGEANEQFF. The chain combines TRBV4-2 with TRBJ2-1, with 9 positions matching TRBD1. Germline V CDR1 and CDR2: LGHNA, YNFKEQ. V shed 3 bases, J shed 6 bases, and the junction held 6 bases outside the gene matches. This CDR3 is built from 15 residues.